This T cell receptor beta chain stems from a study of technical replicates of blood from a few donors. V was shortened by 2 bases and J by 0 bases, with 13 bases between the two germline ends. This CDR3 has 16 residues. Germline values: CDR1 MGHRA, CDR2 YSYEKL. Here immunoSEQ multiplex PCR was the method, and the copy in TCRdb shows in-frame clones only, minus some. The table includes some 71,000 clones, approximately 96% detected once. The clonotype comes from a human donor in good health. V and J are TRBV4-1 and TRBJ1-1; possibly TRBD1 for D (5 bases). The sequenced sample consisted of T cells isolated from PBMCs. This CDR3 reads CASSQNQGRLNTEAFF. The CDR3 DNA sequence: TGCGCCAGCAGCCAAAACCAGGGTCGGTTGAACACTGAAGCTTTCTTT.